The 5 T cell receptor beta chains given below trace back to one sample, sequenced in a study of cytomegalovirus exposure and HLA in healthy donors (TCRdb year 2017). The receptor library was made with the immunoSEQ multiplex PCR assay. For the multiplex PCR, a mixture combining 60 forward primers for TCR Vbeta segments and 13 reverse primers for TCR Jbeta segments was used. In its TCRdb copy, this immuneACCESS table keeps in-frame sequences only and misses some clones. Where compared with another copy, unresolved V genes explain less than half of these, and the others have no known cause. For this sample the table gives about 200,000 clones, of which more than 75% were detected only once. About 0.36% of the sample is held by the ten biggest clonotypes. The sample taken for sequencing was PBMCs. The receptors derive from a male donor in good health and CMV-seropositive.

V is TRBV7-3 and J is TRBJ2-1; TRBD2 matches 10 bases. The CDR3 is made up of 12 amino acids. CDR1 is SGHTA and CDR2 is FQGTGA in the germline V gene. V lost 5 bases to trimming and J lost 10 bases; unmatched junction nucleotides: 2. The DNA for the CDR3 is TGTGCCAGCAGCCCGGGACTAGCGGAGCAGTTCTTC. Translating it yields CASSPGLAEQFF.

The V and J genes are TRBV5-1 and TRBJ2-5, with D possibly TRBD2 on 5 matching bases. This CDR3 contains 14 residues. Trimming removed 4 bases at V and 1 base at J, with 11 bases between. Germline values: CDR1 SGHRS, CDR2 YFSETQ. This CDR3 is CASSLAPGQETQYF. Written as DNA, the CDR3 is TGCGCCAGCAGCCTAGCTCCGGGCCAAGAGACCCAGTACTTC.

This clone was seen a few times. The CDR3 DNA sequence: TGTGCCAGCAGCTTGTCCGCCCTAGCGGGGTTCTACAATGAGCAGTTCTTC. It codes for CASSLSALAGFYNEQFF. The genes are TRBV7-2 and TRBJ2-1; the match to TRBD2 covers 9 bases. In germline, CDR1 is SGHTA, CDR2 FQGNSA. The V and J ends lost 3 bases and 3 bases, in that order; junction bases with no gene match: 9. CDR3 length equals 17 residues.

The chain employs TRBV10-3 and TRBJ1-1; tentatively, D is TRBD1 (5 bases). The CDR3 loop spans 16 amino acids. V lost 0 bases and J lost 1, with 12 bases in between. From germline, CDR1 is ENHRY and CDR2 SYGVKD. For the CDR3, the DNA is TGTGCCATCAGTGAGTCGAGGACAAACCGGAACACTGAAGCTTTCTTT. This sequence encodes CAISESRTNRNTEAFF.

The rearrangement uses TRBV7-2 and TRBJ2-2; D is perhaps TRBD1 (5 bases). Deletions cut 4 bases from V and 6 bases from J, with 15 bases between. The V gene's germline CDR1 is SGHTA and CDR2 FQGNSA. This CDR3 is built from 15 residues. For the CDR3, the DNA is TGTGCCAGCAGCTCCTTAAGGGGTTCATCCGGGGAGCTGTTTTTT. Residues: CASSSLRGSSGELFF.